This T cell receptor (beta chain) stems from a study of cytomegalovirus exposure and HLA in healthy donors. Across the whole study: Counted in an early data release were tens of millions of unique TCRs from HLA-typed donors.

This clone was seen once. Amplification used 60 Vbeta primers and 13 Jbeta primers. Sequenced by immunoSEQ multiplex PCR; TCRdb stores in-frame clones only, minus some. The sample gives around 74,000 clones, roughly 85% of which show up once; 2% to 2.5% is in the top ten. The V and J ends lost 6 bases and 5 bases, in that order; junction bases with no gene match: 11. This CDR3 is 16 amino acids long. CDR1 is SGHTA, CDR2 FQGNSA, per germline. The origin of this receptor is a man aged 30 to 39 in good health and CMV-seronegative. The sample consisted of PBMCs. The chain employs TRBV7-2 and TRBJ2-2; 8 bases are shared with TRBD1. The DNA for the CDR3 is TGTGCCAGCAGTCGGCCCGGGACAGGCCGGACCGGGGAGCTGTTTTTT. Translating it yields CASSRPGTGRTGELFF.